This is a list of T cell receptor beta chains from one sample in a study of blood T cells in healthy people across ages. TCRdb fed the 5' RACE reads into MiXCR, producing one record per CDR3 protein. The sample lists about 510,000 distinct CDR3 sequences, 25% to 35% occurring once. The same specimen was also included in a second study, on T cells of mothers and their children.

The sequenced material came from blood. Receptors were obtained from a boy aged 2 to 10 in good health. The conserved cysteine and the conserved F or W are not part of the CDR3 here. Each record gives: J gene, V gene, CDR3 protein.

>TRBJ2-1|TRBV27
ASSGSLGYNEQF
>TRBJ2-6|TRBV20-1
SASRDGISGANVLT
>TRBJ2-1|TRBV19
ATTPSGGGSYNEQF
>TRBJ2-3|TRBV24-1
ATGGGGPTDTQY
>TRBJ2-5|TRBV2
ASILIGQETQY
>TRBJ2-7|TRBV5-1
ASSLLGQGYEQY
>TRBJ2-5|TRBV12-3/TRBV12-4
ASSSGPTSGLQGETQY
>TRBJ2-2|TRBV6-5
ASSYLRAGLAGSNTGELF
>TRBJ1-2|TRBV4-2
ASSQDRTTNYGYT
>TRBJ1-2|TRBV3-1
ASSQPGGGGGYGYT
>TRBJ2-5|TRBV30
AWSGSGRYQETQY
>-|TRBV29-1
SVGSGGYEQY
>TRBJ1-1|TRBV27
ASSGGHGPEAF
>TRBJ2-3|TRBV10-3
AIKGTGGRQDTQY
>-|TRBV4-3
ASSQDKVPNPAFNEQF
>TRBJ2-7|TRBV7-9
ASSEGLLTYERY
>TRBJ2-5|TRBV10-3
AISARQGPQETQY
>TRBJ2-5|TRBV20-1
SARDSGTSQETQY
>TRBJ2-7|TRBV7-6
ASPGTSGSCSYEQY
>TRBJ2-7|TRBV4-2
ASSQATSGGAHGQY
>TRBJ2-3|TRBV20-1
SAVAPGQKRTDTQY
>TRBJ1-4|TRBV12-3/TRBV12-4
ASSERPSGKLF
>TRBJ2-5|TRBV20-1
SASPGTSQETQY
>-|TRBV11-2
ASSSGPSVETQY
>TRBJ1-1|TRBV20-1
SAREVRGRSEAF
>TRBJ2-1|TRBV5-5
ASSLIDLSYNEQF
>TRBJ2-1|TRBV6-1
ASSEWESSYNEQF
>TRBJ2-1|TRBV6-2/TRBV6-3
ASSYVAGYSYNEQF
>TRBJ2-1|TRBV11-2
ASSLRGGLHGEQF
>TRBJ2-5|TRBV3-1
ASSQVRKAETQY
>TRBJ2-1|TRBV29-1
SVEDVWRGGAYNEQF
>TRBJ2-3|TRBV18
ASSLDSLTDTQY
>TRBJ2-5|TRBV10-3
AISERAGGGEETQY
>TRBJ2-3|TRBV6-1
ASSEAPGNTQY
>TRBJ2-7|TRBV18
ASSPGQGQSYEQY
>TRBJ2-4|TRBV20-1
SARDGASGARNIQY
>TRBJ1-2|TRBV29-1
SVEDTGGDGYT
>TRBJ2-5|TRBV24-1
ATSEDAGETQY
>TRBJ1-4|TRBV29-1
SVEDLGDEKLF
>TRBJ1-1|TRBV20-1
SATGTGNTEAF
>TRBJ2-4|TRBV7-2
ASSLQGDIQY
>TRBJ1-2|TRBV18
ASSDGSGAANYGYT
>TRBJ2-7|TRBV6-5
ASSYPGVSGGPREQY
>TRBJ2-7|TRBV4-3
ASSQEGTDSSYEQY
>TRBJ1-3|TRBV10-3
AINPGQGSGNTIY
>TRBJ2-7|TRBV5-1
ASSKNLGRTNEQY
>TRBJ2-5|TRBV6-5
ASSSGQGKQETQY
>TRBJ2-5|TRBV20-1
SAREPRGEPTQY
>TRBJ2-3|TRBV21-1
ASSNWTGREVGTDTQY
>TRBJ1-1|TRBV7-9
ASGTGGGPEAF
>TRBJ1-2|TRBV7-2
ASSLGLTYGYT
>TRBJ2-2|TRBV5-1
ASRETGGAGTGELF
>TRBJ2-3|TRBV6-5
ARKEADMQY
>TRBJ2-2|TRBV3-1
ASSSPDRVNTGELF
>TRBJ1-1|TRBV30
AWSLESGTEAF